The 31 T cell receptor beta chains reported below all come from one sample, sequenced in a study of early T cells in non-severe SARS-CoV-2 infection. One entry per CDR3 protein, called by TCRdb with MiXCR from the 5' RACE reads. This table has about 60,000 distinct CDR3 sequences, around 5.6% appearing once. The sample was whole blood. The receptor set was obtained from an adult who was a healthcare worker with PCR-confirmed SARS-CoV-2 infection or an uninfected control (not recorded which).

This clonotype has just a few counts. The chain employs TRBV4-3 and TRBJ2-2; D is uncertain. Germline CDR1 LGHNA, CDR2 YSLEER. Between the trimmed V and J ends, which lost 0 bases and 6 bases, there was a span of 14 bases. The CDR3 runs to 16 residues. The CDR3 DNA sequence: TGCGCCAGCAGCCAAGAAATTTTACAGAGCGCCGGGGAGCTGTTTTTT. This codes for CASSQEILQSAGELFF.

There are a few counts of this clonotype. The rearrangement uses TRBV11-3 and TRBJ2-1, with 11 bases that match TRBD2. The J segment lost 4 bases and the V segment lost 5 bases, leaving 4 bases of the junction unmatched. In germline, CDR1 is SGHNT, CDR2 YENEEA. This CDR3 comprises 15 residues. In DNA form, the CDR3 reads TGTGCCAGCAGCCGACTAGCGGGATCGTACAATGAGCAGTTCTTC. Translated: CASSRLAGSYNEQFF.

This clonotype showed up many times. V usage is TRBV5-1 and J usage is TRBJ2-7; D could derive from TRBD1 or TRBD2 (5 bases each). Trimming cost V 3 bases and J 6 bases, with 16 bases left between them. This CDR3 contains 14 residues. Germline CDR1 reads SGHRS; CDR2 reads YFSETQ. The CDR3 loop reads CASSSGTTPLEQYF. In nucleotides, the CDR3 is TGCGCCAGCAGCTCCGGGACGACCCCCCTCGAGCAGTACTTC.

The sample holds a few counts of this clonotype. The rearrangement joins TRBV7-3 to TRBJ1-2, with 9 bases fitting TRBD1. CDR1 and CDR2 (germline): SGHTA, FQGTGA. J was trimmed by 7 bases and V by 4 bases; bases with no gene match: 7. The length of the CDR3 is 14 residues. CDR3 nucleotides: TGTGCCAGCAGCTGGGGACAGGGTGAGAGTGGCTACACCTTC. Its protein is CASSWGQGESGYTF.

This clonotype was observed at least ten times. The V and J genes are TRBV6-1 and TRBJ1-2, with D tentatively TRBD1 (6 bases). Germline V gene lookup returns CDR1 MNHNS and CDR2 SASEGT. V gave up 7 bases and J gave up 2 bases, with 17 bases separating them. CDR3 length: 15 residues. The CDR3 loop is CASIPWGRRNYGYTF. CDR3 in DNA: TGTGCCAGCATCCCTTGGGGGCGGCGAAACTATGGCTACACCTTC.

This clonotype was seen at least ten times. The chain has TRBV29-1 and TRBJ2-1; 8 nucleotides align to TRBD2. The CDR3 runs 13 residues. Germline V lookup: CDR1 SQVTM, CDR2 ANQGSEA. Trimming removed 5 bases from V and 4 bases from J; junction bases left unmatched: 4. The CDR3 DNA follows: TGCAGCGTTTCGGGGGGGAGTTACAATGAGCAGTTCTTC. It yields the protein CSVSGGSYNEQFF.

This clonotype was detected many times. The genes are TRBV7-9 and TRBJ1-2; TRBD1 matches at 7 bases. The CDR3 sequence is 15 residues long. Germline V gives CDR1 SEHNR, CDR2 FQNEAQ (reference sequence). V dropped 3 bases and J dropped 1; count of bases not matched to a gene: 5. As DNA, the CDR3 is TGTGCCAGCAGCTTCGCGGGACAGATTAACTATGGCTACACCTTC. It translates to CASSFAGQINYGYTF.

This clonotype was recorded many times. The gene calls are TRBV10-2 and TRBJ2-1; the D gene could be TRBD1 or TRBD2 (5 bases each). The V gene lost 7 bases and the J gene lost 5 bases, with 21 bases spanning the gap. Per germline, CDR1 WSHSY and CDR2 SAAADI. The CDR3 runs to 16 residues. CDR3 DNA: TGCGCCAGCACCGGGGAGACAGACCGAATCCACAATGAGCAGTTCTTC. It yields the protein CASTGETDRIHNEQFF.

This clonotype was counted many times. V is TRBV12-3 or TRBV12-4 and J is TRBJ1-5, with D maybe TRBD1 (5 bases). The CDR3 contains 14 residues. V was trimmed by 5 bases and J by 3 bases, leaving 11 bases between them. The CDR3 sequence: CASSGDGSNQPQHF. CDR3 coding DNA: TGTGCCAGCAGTGGGGACGGGTCCAATCAGCCCCAGCATTTT.

CDR3 nucleotide sequence: TGTGCCAGCAGTTTTCCTGACAGGGGGCGCCGGGAGCTGTTTTTT. As protein: CASSFPDRGRRELFF. This chain joins TRBV7-9 and TRBJ2-2; 10 bases align to TRBD1. The CDR3 is 15 residues long. Germline-derived CDR1 and CDR2 are SEHNR and FQNEAQ (reference sequence). J gave up 9 bases and V 6 bases, and 10 bases lay outside the gene matches.

This clonotype has ten or more counts. This chain links TRBV20-1 with TRBJ1-2; 7 nucleotides agree with TRBD1. Germline V gene sequence: CDR1 DFQATT, CDR2 SNEGSKA (reference sequence). J gave up 2 bases and V 5 bases, and 2 bases lay outside the gene matches. The CDR3 consists of 12 residues. The CDR3 DNA reads as TGCAGTGCTTCGGACAGGAACTATGGCTACACCTTC. This encodes CSASDRNYGYTF.

This clonotype was found a few times. The chain carries TRBV27 and TRBJ1-1; D call uncertain. Germline V lookup: CDR1 MNHEY, CDR2 SMNVEV (reference sequence). The ends were cut back, 9 bases at V and 0 bases at J, with 14 bases in the middle. CDR3 length: 14 residues. CDR3 amino acids: CARCPRLLNTEAFF. The DNA for the CDR3 is TGTGCCAGATGCCCACGCCTTTTGAACACTGAAGCTTTCTTT.

This clonotype was observed at least ten times. The chain carries TRBV7-9 and TRBJ1-4; 10 bases agree with TRBD1. V gave up 5 bases and J gave up 8 bases; unmatched junction bases: 11. This CDR3 has 16 amino acids. CDR1 and CDR2 (germline): SEHNR, FQNEAQ (reference sequence). The CDR3 DNA is TGTGCCAGCAGCCTCCTCCTGGACAGGGGGAAGGAAAAACTGTTTTTT. As protein: CASSLLLDRGKEKLFF.

The rearrangement uses TRBV25-1 and TRBJ1-5; D gene ambiguous. Germline lookup yields CDR1 MGHDK and CDR2 SYGVNS. V shed 5 bases and J shed 0 bases, with 8 bases lying between them. The CDR3 consists of 14 residues. This CDR3 is CASSPEYSNQPQHF. The DNA for the CDR3 is TGTGCCAGCAGTCCAGAGTATAGCAATCAGCCCCAGCATTTT.

This clonotype was counted at least ten times. The chain couples TRBV5-4 to TRBJ1-2, with 10 bases that match TRBD1. J gave up 11 bases and V 3 bases, and 10 bases lay outside the gene matches. The CDR3 loop spans 14 amino acids. Germline CDR1 and CDR2: SGHNT and YYREEE (reference sequence). CDR3 sequence reads: CASSWTGTGDLYTF. DNA for the CDR3: TGTGCCAGCAGCTGGACCGGGACAGGGGATTTGTACACCTTC.

The chain carries TRBV5-4 and TRBJ2-2; D unclear. Looked up from germline, CDR1 is SGHNT and CDR2 is YYREEE (reference sequence). There are 16 residues in the CDR3. Trimming pared 0 bases from V and 5 bases from J, leaving 14 bases between. The DNA of the CDR3 is TGTGCCAGCAGCTTGGGTCGAGTCACCGAAACCGGGGAGCTGTTTTTT. It encodes CASSLGRVTETGELFF. The whole variable domain, remainder taken from reference TRBV5-4 and TRBJ2-2, is ETGVTQSPTHLIKTRGQQVTLRCSSQSGHNTVSWYQQALGQGPQFIFQYYREEENGRGNFPPRFSGLQFPNYSSELNVNALELDDSALYLCASSLGRVTETGELFFGEGSRLTVL.

This clonotype has just a few counts. This chain links TRBV12-3 or TRBV12-4 with TRBJ2-7; 11 bases match TRBD1. Trimming removed 6 bases from V and 2 bases from J; junction bases left unmatched: 6. This CDR3 is built from 15 residues. The CDR3 DNA is TGTGCCAGCAGCCTCTCGGGACAGGGGGCCTACGAGCAGTACTTC. The encoded protein is CASSLSGQGAYEQYF.

This clonotype has at least ten counts. CDR3 amino acids: CASSLEAISTDTQYF. In DNA, the CDR3 is TGTGCCAGCAGCTTAGAGGCGATCAGCACAGATACGCAGTATTTT. The J gene is TRBJ2-3, the V gene TRBV7-2; D is unclear. The germline gives CDR1 SGHTA, CDR2 FQGNSA. The CDR3 runs 15 residues. Trimming removed 1 base at V and 0 bases at J, with 8 bases between.

This sequence joins TRBV9 and TRBJ2-7, with 10 bases identical to TRBD1. With 4 bases clipped from V and 7 bases from J, the junction kept 11 bases outside the gene matches. The CDR3 length is 15 residues. Germline loops: CDR1 SGDLS, CDR2 YYNGEE. In nucleotides, the CDR3 is TGTGCCAGCAGCCCCGGGACAGGGGTAGCTAGGGAGCAGTACTTC. Protein sequence: CASSPGTGVAREQYF.

The rearrangement links TRBV12-3 or TRBV12-4 to TRBJ2-2; TRBD2 agrees at 15 bases. The V and J ends lost 1 base and 5 bases, in that order; junction bases with no gene match: 8. CDR3 length equals 19 residues. CDR3 in amino acids: CASSLGTSGRAGDTGELFF. The CDR3 DNA follows: TGTGCCAGCAGTTTAGGGACTAGCGGGAGGGCCGGGGATACCGGGGAGCTGTTTTTT.

This clonotype is labeled medium-sized. This chain links TRBV5-4 with TRBJ2-7, with D possibly TRBD2 on 6 matching bases. The CDR3 consists of 15 residues. Trimming removed 5 bases at V and 2 bases at J, with 17 bases between. Germline V gene data show CDR1 as SGHNT and CDR2 as YYREEE (reference sequence). The CDR3 DNA follows: TGTGCCAGCAGAGATGGGACTTCGCCCCCCTACGAGCAGTACTTC. As protein: CASRDGTSPPYEQYF.

At least ten counts were recorded for this clonotype. The rearrangement joins TRBV9 to TRBJ2-3; tentative D call: TRBD2 (6 bases). The CDR3 runs 16 residues. Trimming removed 0 bases at V and 3 bases at J, with 14 bases between. Germline V gene lookup returns CDR1 SGDLS and CDR2 YYNGEE. DNA for the CDR3: TGTGCCAGCAGCGTAGGCACCTCCGGAGGGACAGATACGCAGTATTTT. Translated: CASSVGTSGGTDTQYF.

At least ten counts were recorded for this clonotype. V gene TRBV28 combines with J gene TRBJ1-2, with 7 bases aligning to TRBD1. Per the germline V gene, CDR1 is MDHEN and CDR2 is SYDVKM. The CDR3 is 14 amino acids. V trimming: 6 bases; J trimming: 4 bases; junction bases outside the gene matches: 8. The CDR3 spells CASSLQQGPYGYTF. The CDR3 nucleotides read TGTGCCAGCAGCCTTCAACAGGGGCCCTATGGCTACACCTTC.

This clonotype was observed at least ten times. The rearrangement joins TRBV6-5 to TRBJ1-6; tentatively, D is TRBD1 (6 bases). CDR1 MNHEY and CDR2 SVGAGI come from the germline V gene. V was clipped by 7 bases and J by 10 bases, with 20 bases between them. The length of the CDR3 is 15 residues. The CDR3 DNA reads as TGTGCCAGCACTCCTTCCCAGGGGCTAGGGTCACCCCTCCACTTT. It yields the protein CASTPSQGLGSPLHF.

This clonotype has only a few counts. This rearrangement joins TRBV7-9 to TRBJ1-4; D remains unclear. This CDR3 comprises 14 residues. V was cut by 4 bases and J by 13 bases, with 19 bases left in between. Per germline, CDR1 SEHNR and CDR2 FQNEAQ (reference sequence). CDR3 sequence reads: CASSSATPPKRLFF. The CDR3 DNA reads TGTGCCAGCAGCTCCGCCACCCCTCCAAAAAGACTGTTTTTT. The whole variable domain, remainder taken from reference TRBV7-9 and TRBJ1-4, is DTGVSQNPRHKITKRGQNVTFRCDPISEHNRLYWYRQTLGQGPEFLTYFQNEAQLEKSRLLSDRFSAERPKGSFSTLEIQRTEQGDSAMYLCASSSATPPKRLFFGSGTQLSVL.

This clonotype is labeled medium-sized. At one boundary the junction diverges from the germline segment, which might be a read error. The chain carries TRBV29-1 and TRBJ2-7, with D uncertain. This CDR3 spans 10 amino acids. Germline CDR1 and CDR2: SQVTM and ANQGSEA. The CDR3 region is CSVGSSEQYF. The CDR3 coding sequence is TGCAGCGTTGGTTCCTCCGAGCAGTACTTC.

This clonotype occurred many times. The rearrangement links TRBV7-2 to TRBJ2-2; D might be TRBD1 (6 bases). V dropped 1 base and J dropped 8 bases, with 17 bases sitting between them. Germline CDR1 reads SGHTA; CDR2 reads FQGNSA. This CDR3 is built from 16 residues. Here the CDR3 DNA reads TGTGCCAGCAGCTTAGACAGGGTCCTTACTGGTGGGGAGCTGTTTTTT. Amino acid sequence: CASSLDRVLTGGELFF.

This clonotype was detected a few times. The chain combines TRBV10-3 with TRBJ2-3; the D gene is possibly TRBD2 (6 bases). CDR1 is ENHRY, CDR2 SYGVKD, per germline. The CDR3 loop spans 17 amino acids. Trimming took 4 bases from V and 4 from J, leaving 21 bases between them. The DNA of the CDR3 is TGTGCCATCAGTGGCGAGCGGGCTAAACTCGGGGCAGATACGCAGTATTTT. Translating it yields CAISGERAKLGADTQYF.

This clonotype was seen more than once but under ten times. The V and J genes are TRBV7-9 and TRBJ1-4, with D perhaps matching TRBD1 (5 bases). This CDR3 spans 15 amino acids. The V gene's germline CDR1 is SEHNR and CDR2 FQNEAQ (reference sequence). V lost 2 bases, J lost 5 bases, and 12 bases lay in between. CDR3 sequence reads: CASSLQGLGNEKLFF. The DNA of the CDR3 is TGTGCCAGCAGCTTACAGGGCCTAGGGAATGAAAAACTGTTTTTT.

This clonotype has just a few counts. The rearrangement uses TRBV4-2 and TRBJ1-2; D gene uncertain. CDR3 size: 15 residues. Between the trimmed V and J ends, which lost 0 bases and 8 bases, there was a span of 16 bases. Germline CDR1 is LGHNA and CDR2 is YNFKEQ. The CDR3 is CASSQEPLEHAGYTF. In DNA form, the CDR3 reads TGTGCCAGCAGCCAAGAACCTTTGGAGCATGCGGGCTACACCTTC.

This clonotype has just a few counts. This chain connects TRBV7-9 to TRBJ2-4; 7 bases map to TRBD2. The junction had 10 bases not matched to a gene; V was cut back by 5 bases and J by 12 bases. The CDR3 covers 13 residues. CDR1 is SEHNR, CDR2 FQNEAQ, per germline (reference sequence). CDR3 sequence (DNA): TGTGCCAGCAGCGTCGTCGGGGGGAACGATCAGTACTTC. Its protein product is CASSVVGGNDQYF.